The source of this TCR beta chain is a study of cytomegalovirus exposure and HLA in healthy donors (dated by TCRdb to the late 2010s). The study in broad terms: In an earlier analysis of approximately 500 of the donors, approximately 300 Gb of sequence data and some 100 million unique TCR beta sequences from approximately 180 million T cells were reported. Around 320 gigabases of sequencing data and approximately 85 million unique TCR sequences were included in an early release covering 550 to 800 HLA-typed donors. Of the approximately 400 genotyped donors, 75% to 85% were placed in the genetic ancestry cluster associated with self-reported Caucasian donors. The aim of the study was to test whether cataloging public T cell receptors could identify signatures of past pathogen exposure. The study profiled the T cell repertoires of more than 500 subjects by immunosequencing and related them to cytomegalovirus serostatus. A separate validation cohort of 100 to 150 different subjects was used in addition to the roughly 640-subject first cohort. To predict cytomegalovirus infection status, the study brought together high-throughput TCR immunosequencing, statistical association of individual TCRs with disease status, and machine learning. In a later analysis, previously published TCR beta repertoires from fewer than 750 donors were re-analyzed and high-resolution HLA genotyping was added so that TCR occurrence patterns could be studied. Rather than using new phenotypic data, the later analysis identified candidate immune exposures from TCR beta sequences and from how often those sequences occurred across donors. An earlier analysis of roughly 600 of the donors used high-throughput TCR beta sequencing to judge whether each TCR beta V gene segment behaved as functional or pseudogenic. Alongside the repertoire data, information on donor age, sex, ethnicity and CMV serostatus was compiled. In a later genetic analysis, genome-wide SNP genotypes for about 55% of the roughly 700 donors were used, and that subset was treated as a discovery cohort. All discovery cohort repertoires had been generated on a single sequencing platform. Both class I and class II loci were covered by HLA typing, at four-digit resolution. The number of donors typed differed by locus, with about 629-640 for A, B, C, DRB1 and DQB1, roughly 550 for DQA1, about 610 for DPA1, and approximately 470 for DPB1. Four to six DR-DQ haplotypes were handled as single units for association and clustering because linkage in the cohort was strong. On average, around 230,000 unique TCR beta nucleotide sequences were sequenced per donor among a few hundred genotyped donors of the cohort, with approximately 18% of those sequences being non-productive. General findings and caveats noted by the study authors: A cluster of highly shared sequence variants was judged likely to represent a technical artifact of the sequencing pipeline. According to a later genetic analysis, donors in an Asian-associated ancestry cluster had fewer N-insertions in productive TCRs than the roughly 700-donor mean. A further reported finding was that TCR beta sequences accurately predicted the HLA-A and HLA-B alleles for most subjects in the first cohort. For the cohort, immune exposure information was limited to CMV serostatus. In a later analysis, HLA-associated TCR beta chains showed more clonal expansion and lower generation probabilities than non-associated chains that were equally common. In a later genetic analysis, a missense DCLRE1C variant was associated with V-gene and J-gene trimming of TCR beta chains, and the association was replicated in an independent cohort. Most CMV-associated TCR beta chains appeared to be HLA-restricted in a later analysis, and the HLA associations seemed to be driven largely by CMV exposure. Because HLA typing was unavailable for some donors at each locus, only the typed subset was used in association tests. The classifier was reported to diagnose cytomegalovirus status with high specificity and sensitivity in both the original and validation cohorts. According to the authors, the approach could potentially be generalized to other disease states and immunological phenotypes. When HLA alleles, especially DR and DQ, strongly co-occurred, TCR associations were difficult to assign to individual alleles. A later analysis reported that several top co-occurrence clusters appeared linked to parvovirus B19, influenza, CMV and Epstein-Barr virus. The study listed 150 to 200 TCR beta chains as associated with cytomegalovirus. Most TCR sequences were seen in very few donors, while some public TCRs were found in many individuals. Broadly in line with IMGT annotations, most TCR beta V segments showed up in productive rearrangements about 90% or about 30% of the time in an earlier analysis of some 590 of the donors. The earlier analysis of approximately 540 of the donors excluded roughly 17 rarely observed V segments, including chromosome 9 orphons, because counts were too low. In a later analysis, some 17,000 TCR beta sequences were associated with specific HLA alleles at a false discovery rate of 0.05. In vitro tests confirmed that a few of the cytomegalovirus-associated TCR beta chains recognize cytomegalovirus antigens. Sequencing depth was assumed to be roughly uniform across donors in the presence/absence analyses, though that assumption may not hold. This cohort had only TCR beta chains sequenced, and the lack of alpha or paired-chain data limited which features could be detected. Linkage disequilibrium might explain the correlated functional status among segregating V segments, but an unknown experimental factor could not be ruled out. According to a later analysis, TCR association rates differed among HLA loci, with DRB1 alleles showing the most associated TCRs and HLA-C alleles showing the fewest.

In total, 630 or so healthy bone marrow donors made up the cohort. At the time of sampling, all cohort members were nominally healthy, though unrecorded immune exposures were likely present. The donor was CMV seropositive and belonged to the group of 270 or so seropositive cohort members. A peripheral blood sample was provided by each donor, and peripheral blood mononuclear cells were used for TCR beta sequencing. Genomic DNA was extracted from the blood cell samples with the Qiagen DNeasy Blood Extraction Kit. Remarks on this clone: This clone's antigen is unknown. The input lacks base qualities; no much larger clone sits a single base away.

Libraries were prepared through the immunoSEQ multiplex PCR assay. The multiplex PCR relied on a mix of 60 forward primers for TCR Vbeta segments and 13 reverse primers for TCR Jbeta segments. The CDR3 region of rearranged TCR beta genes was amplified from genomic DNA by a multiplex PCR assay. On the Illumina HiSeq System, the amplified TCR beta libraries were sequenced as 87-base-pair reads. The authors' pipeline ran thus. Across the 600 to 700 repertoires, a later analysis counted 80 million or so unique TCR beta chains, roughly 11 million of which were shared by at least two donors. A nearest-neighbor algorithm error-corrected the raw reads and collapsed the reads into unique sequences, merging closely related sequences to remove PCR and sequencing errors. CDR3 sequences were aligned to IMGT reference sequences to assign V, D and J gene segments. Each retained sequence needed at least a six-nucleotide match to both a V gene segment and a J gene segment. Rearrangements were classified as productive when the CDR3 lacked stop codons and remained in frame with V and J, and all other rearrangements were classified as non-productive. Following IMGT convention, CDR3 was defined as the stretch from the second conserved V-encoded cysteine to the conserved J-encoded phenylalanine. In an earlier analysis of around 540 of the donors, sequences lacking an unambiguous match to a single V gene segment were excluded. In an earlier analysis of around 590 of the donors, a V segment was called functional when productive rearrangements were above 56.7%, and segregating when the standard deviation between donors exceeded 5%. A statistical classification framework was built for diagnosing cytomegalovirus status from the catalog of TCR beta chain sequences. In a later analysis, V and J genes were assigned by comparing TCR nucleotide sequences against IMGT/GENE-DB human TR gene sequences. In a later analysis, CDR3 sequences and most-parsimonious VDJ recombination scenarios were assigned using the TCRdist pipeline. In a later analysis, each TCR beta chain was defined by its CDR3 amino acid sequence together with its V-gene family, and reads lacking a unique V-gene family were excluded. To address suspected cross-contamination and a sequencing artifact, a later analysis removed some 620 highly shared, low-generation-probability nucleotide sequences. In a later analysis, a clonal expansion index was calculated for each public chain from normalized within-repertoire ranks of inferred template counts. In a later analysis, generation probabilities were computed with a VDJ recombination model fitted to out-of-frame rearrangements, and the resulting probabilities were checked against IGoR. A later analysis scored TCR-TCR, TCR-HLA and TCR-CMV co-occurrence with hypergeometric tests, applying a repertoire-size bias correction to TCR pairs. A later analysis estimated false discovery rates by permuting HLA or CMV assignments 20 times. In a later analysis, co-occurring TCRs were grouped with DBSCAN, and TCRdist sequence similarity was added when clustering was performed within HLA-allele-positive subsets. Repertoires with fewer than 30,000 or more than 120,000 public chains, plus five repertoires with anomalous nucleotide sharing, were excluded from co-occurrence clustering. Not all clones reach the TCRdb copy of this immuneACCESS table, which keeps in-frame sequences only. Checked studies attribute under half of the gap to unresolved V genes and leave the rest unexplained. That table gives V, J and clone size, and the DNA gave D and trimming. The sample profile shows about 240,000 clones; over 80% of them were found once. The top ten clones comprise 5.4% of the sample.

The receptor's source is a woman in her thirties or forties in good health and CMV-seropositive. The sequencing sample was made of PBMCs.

The CDR3 loop reads CASSVVLTDTQYF. The nucleotide sequence reads as follows: TGTGCCAGCAGCGTAGTCCTGACAGATACGCAGTATTTT. The rearranged chain carries TRBV9 and TRBJ2-3, with the D gene not confidently named. V and J lose 0 bases and 3 bases, and a span of 5 bases separates them. CDR1 and CDR2 are drawn from the germline V gene: SGDLS, YYNGEE. The CDR3 measures 13 amino acids from cysteine to phenylalanine. The retained sequence is limited to the CDR3, 39 bases, with the frame set at the first base.